The T cell receptor beta chain described here comes from a study of T cell clones after liver transplantation. Turning to the study itself: In this trial, immunosuppression withdrawal was attempted within 2 years of liver transplant. Draws occurred before transplant, before withdrawal, and after complete or failed withdrawal. Third-party-reactive TCRbeta sequences from pre-transplant mixed lymphocyte reactions served as antigen-independent comparators. General study points: Migration into the graft, not deletion, may explain lost graft donor-reactive T cells.

A remark on this clone: The antigen remains undetermined.

The method was immunoSEQ multiplex PCR; TCRdb's version includes in-frame clones alone and lacks a portion of them. The repertoire holds some 59,000 clones, 60% to 80% seen once, with more than 7.5% in the top ten. The trim removed 0 bases at V and 3 bases at J, leaving 2 bases unmatched. Germline CDR1 and CDR2: SGHRS and YFSETQ. The CDR3 covers 15 residues. The starting material was CD4+ T cells from blood, obtained at the 22-month timepoint. The V and J genes are TRBV5-1 and TRBJ1-1, with 10 bases lining up with TRBD1. This TCR came from a human patient who received a liver transplant. Some T cells may be provided by the graft donor. CDR3 sequence: CASSLEGTGDTEAFF. The DNA for the CDR3 is TGCGCCAGCAGCTTGGAGGGGACAGGGGACACTGAAGCTTTCTTT. Full variable domain (outside the CDR3, taken from reference TRBV5-1 and TRBJ1-1): KAGVTQTPRYLIKTRGQQVTLSCSPISGHRSVSWYQQTPGQGLQFLFEYFSETQRNKGNFPGRFSGRQFSNSRSEMNVSTLELGDSALYLCASSLEGTGDTEAFFGQGTRLTVV.